These T cell receptor beta chains were read from a single sample in a study of blood T cell repertoires in COVID-19. Libraries were prepared by immunoSEQ multiplex PCR; TCRdb keeps only in-frame clonotypes and omits some of them. Of approximately 80,000 clones in the sample, around 86% were seen once. Sample: peripheral blood. All receptors derive from a man aged 80 or over with acute or convalescent COVID-19. Each CDR3 is given with its conserved first and last residue. Fields, in order: V gene, clone size, CDR3 length, J gene, D gene, CDR3 DNA, CDR3 protein. D genes are given only for firm matches. Only part of the rows carry a size: once, few, many, or a class if the clone is expanded.

TRBV10-3,NA,12,TRBJ1-2,NA,TGTGCCGGATCCCCTGGAGGCTATGGCTACACCTTC,CAGSPGGYGYTF
TRBV3-1/TRBV3-2,NA,13,TRBJ1-1,NA,TGTGCCAGCAGCCAAGCTCGGGGAACTGAAGCTTTCTTT,CASSQARGTEAFF
TRBV5-1,NA,15,TRBJ2-2,NA,TGCGCCAGCAGCTTGGGACACAGGAACACCGGGGAGCTGTTTTTT,CASSLGHRNTGELFF
TRBV12-3/TRBV12-4,medium-sized,12,TRBJ1-1,NA,TGTGCCAGCACCTGGGCTCCTCCTAAAGCTTTCTTT,CASTWAPPKAFF
TRBV4-1,NA,17,TRBJ2-3,TRBD2,TGCGCCAGCAGCCAAAAAATGACTAGCGGGAGCACAGATACGCAGTATTTT,CASSQKMTSGSTDTQYF
TRBV9,once,15,TRBJ2-1,TRBD2,TGTGCCAGCAGCGACGGGACTAGCGAAGACAATGAGCAGTTCTTC,CASSDGTSEDNEQFF
TRBV28,few,12,TRBJ1-2,TRBD1,TGTGCCAGCAGTATGGGACAGTATGGCTACACCTTC,CASSMGQYGYTF
TRBV18,NA,18,TRBJ1-2,TRBD1,TGTGCCAGCTCACTGAGCTTAATGACAGGGGGCGCGGACTATGGCTACACCTTC,CASSLSLMTGGADYGYTF
TRBV20-1,NA,8,TRBJ1-1,NA,TGCAGTGCCCAGGGGGCTTTCTTT,CSAQGAFF
TRBV28,NA,14,TRBJ1-5,TRBD1,TGTGCCAGCATTTTACAGGGGTGGAATCAGCCCCAGCATTTT,CASILQGWNQPQHF
TRBV6-5,NA,15,TRBJ1-5,TRBD1,TGTGCCAGCAGCCACCCGGCAGGGGGCTCTCAGCCCCAGCATTTT,CASSHPAGGSQPQHF
TRBV5-6,NA,14,TRBJ1-1,TRBD1,TGTGCCAGCAGCTCGGGGACAGGTTTGAAGGAAGCTTTCTTT,CASSSGTGLKEAFF
TRBV5-1,NA,19,TRBJ2-1,TRBD2,TGCGCCAGCAGCTTGTTTCGGACTAGCGGGAGGGCTGCCTACAATGAGCAGTTCTTC,CASSLFRTSGRAAYNEQFF
TRBV28,NA,14,TRBJ2-2,NA,TGTGCCAGCAGTAGGACTCTTAACACCGGGGAGCTGTTTTTT,CASSRTLNTGELFF
TRBV5-6,NA,16,TRBJ2-2,TRBD1,TGTGCCAGCAGCTCGCGGACAGGGGTTTTAACCGGGGAGCTGTTTTTT,CASSSRTGVLTGELFF
TRBV10-3,few,16,TRBJ2-7,TRBD1,TGTGCCATCAGTGAGCCGGGACAGGGGAGCTCCTACGAGCAGTACTTC,CAISEPGQGSSYEQYF